This T cell receptor (beta chain) came from a study of control samples from healthy donors and cancer patients. Only in-frame clones appear in the TCRdb table, and some are missing; sequencing was by immunoSEQ multiplex PCR. The sample lists some 54,000 clones, nearly 96% occurring once. Sequencing was carried out using blood. This TCR came from a woman between 25 and 40 years old in good health.

The CDR3 spells CASTRTGMNTEAFF. CDR3 nucleotides: TGTGCCAGCACCAGGACAGGAATGAACACTGAAGCTTTCTTT. The chain recombines TRBV2 with TRBJ1-1; 7 bases agree with TRBD1. The germline CDR1 and CDR2 sequences are SNHLY and FYNNEI. V lost 7 bases to trimming and J lost 0 bases; unmatched junction nucleotides: 5. This CDR3 has 14 amino acids. The full variable domain, rest sourced from reference TRBV2 and TRBJ1-1, is EPEVTQTPSHQVTQMGQEVILRCVPISNHLYFYWYRQILGQKVEFLVSFYNNEISEKSEIFDDQFSVERPDGSNFTLKIRSTKLEDSAMYFCASTRTGMNTEAFFGQGTRLTVV.